This T cell receptor (beta chain) came from a study of blood T cell repertoires in COVID-19. Study summary: The origin of the acute and convalescent COVID-19 samples was the United States, Italy and Spain. PBMCs, B-cell-depleted T cells, or T cells were the source of the cDNA or gDNA that made up the material.

CDR1 and CDR2 from the germline V gene are LGHDT and YNNKEL (reference sequence). V lost 3 bases to trimming and J lost 0 bases; unmatched junction nucleotides: 5. This CDR3 region has 17 residues. Method: immunoSEQ multiplex PCR; TCRdb's copy keeps in-frame clones and lacks some. The profile shows roughly 68,000 clones, roughly 88% of them singletons. The chain combines TRBV3-1 (or the pseudogene TRBV3-2) with TRBJ1-6; 7 bases align to TRBD1. The sequence derives from a woman between 65 and 79 years old with acute or convalescent COVID-19. Sequencing used peripheral blood. The CDR3 DNA reads as TGTGCCAGCAGCCAGGCGACAGGGCGCTCCTATAATTCACCCCTCCACTTT. Its protein product is CASSQATGRSYNSPLHF.